This TCR beta chain stems from a study of naive and memory T cell subsets. This clonotype was counted at least ten times. Whole blood, roughly 2.4 ml, came from adult healthy volunteers. A UMI-containing oligonucleotide was joined by 3' ligation to the TCR cDNA template. Unsorted total RNA, roughly 1 to 1000 ng, was DNase treated before reverse transcription. The germline gives CDR1 SQVTM, CDR2 ANQGSEA. V lost 4 bases and J 3 bases, leaving 13 bases between the germline ends. The CDR3 is 14 residues long. Blood and skin TCR RNA was reverse transcribed with alpha and beta constant primers. The SP2 primer and nested alpha and beta constant region primers amplified ligated cDNA in four rounds. TCRdb redid the calling of the 5' RACE reads with MiXCR, one entry per CDR3 protein. The profile shows under 25,000 distinct CDR3 sequences, about 4% of them singletons.

This sequence was found in a male donor in good health. This chain joins TRBV29-1 and TRBJ1-5; D may be TRBD1 (6 bases). The CDR3 is CSVAAGGLNQPQHF. The CDR3 region has the DNA TGCAGCGTTGCAGCCGGGGGCCTCAATCAGCCCCAGCATTTT.